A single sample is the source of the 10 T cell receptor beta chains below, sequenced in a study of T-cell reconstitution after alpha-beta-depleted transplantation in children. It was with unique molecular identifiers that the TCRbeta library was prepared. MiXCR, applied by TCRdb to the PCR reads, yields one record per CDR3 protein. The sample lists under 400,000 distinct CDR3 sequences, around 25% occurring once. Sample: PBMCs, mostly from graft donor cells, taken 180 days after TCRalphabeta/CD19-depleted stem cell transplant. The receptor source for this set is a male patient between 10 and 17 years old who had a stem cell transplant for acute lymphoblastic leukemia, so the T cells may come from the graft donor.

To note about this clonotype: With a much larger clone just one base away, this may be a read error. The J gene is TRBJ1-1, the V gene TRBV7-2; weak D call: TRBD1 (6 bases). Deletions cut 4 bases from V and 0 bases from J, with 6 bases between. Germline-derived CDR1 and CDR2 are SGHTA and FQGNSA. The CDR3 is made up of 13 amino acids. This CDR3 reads CASSWDMNTEAFF. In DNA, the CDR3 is TGTGCCAGCAGCTGGGACATGAACACTGAAGCTTTCTTT.

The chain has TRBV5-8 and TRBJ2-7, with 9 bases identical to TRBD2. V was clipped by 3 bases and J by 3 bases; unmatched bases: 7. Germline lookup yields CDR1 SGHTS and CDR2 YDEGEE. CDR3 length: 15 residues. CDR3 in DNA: TGTGCCAGCAGCTACTCTAGCGGGGCTAACTACGAGCAGTACTTC. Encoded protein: CASSYSSGANYEQYF.

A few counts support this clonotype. CDR3 region: CASSSMTAERRNEQFF. For the CDR3, the DNA is TGTGCCAGCAGTTCTATGACAGCAGAGCGGAGGAATGAGCAGTTCTTC. The genes are TRBV28 and TRBJ2-1, with D perhaps given as TRBD1 or TRBD2 (5 bases each). This CDR3 is built from 16 residues. Germline loops: CDR1 MDHEN, CDR2 SYDVKM. V lost 4 bases to trimming and J lost 7 bases, with 20 bases between them. Full variable domain (rest looked up from reference TRBV28 and TRBJ2-1): DVKVTQSSRYLVKRTGEKVFLECVQDMDHENMFWYRQDPGLGLRLIYFSYDVKMKEKGDIPEGYSVSREKKERFSLILESASTNQTSMYLCASSSMTAERRNEQFFGPGTRLTVL.

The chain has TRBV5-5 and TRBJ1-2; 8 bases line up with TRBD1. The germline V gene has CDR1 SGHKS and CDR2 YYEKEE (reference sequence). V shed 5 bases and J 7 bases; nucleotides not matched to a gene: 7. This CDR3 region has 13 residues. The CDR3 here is CASSRTGLSGYTF. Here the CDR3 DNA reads TGTGCCAGCAGTCGGACAGGGCTAAGTGGCTACACCTTC.

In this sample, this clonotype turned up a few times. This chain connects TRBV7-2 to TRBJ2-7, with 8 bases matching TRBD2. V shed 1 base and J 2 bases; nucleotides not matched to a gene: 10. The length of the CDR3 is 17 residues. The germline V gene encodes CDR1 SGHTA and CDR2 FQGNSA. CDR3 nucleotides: TGTGCCAGCAGCTTAGTCAGGGTAGCGGGATTAGCCTACGAGCAGTACTTC. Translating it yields CASSLVRVAGLAYEQYF.

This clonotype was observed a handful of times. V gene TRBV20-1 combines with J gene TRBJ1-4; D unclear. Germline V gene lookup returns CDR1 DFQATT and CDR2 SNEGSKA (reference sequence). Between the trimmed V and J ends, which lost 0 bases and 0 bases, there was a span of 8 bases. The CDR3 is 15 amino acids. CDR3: CSARDSQTTNEKLFF. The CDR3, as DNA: TGCAGTGCTAGAGATTCCCAAACAACTAATGAAAAACTGTTTTTT.

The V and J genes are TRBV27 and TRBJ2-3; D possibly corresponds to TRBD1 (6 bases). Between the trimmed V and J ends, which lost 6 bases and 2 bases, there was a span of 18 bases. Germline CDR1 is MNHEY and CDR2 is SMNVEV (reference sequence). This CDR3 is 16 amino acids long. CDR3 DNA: TGTGCCAGCAGCCTAGGCGTGGACAGATACACAGATACGCAGTATTTT. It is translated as CASSLGVDRYTDTQYF.

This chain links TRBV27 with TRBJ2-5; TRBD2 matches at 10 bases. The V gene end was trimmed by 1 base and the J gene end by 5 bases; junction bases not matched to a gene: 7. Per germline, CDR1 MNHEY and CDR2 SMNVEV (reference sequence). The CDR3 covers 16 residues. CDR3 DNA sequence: TGTGCCAGCAGTTTATATGGACTAGCGGCGCCTGAGACCCAGTACTTC. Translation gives CASSLYGLAAPETQYF.

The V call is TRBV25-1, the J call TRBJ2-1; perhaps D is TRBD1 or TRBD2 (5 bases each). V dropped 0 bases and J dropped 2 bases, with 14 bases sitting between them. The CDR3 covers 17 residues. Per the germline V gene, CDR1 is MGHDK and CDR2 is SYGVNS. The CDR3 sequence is CASSEYRTGRTYNEQFF. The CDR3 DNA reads TGTGCCAGCAGTGAATATCGGACGGGACGGACCTACAATGAGCAGTTCTTC.

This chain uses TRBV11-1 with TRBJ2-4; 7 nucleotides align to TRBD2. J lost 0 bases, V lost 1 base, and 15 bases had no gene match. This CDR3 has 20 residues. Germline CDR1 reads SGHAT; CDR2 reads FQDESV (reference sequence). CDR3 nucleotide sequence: TGTGCCAGCAGCTTAGTCGTAGGGAGGGGACTTCTACTAGCCAAAAACATTCAGTACTTC. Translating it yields CASSLVVGRGLLLAKNIQYF. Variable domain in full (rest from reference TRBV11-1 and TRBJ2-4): EAEVAQSPRYKITEKSQAVAFWCDPISGHATLYWYRQILGQGPELLVQFQDESVVDDSQLPKDRFSAERLKGVDSTLKIQPAELGDSAMYLCASSLVVGRGLLLAKNIQYFGAGTRLSVL.